The sample holds many counts of the clone carrying this TCR beta chain. The CDR3 is made up of 15 amino acids. Germline lookup yields CDR1 GTSNPN and CDR2 SVGIG (reference sequence). V lost 2 bases, J lost 0 bases, and 12 bases lay in between. This sample stems from a study of blood T cell repertoires in COVID-19. Repertoires were generated with immunoSEQ multiplex PCR, while TCRdb's copy carries only in-frame clones and drops some. The table has roughly 250,000 clones, roughly 82% seen once. Sequencing input: peripheral blood. The chain carries TRBV30 and TRBJ2-3; D possibly corresponds to TRBD2 (5 bases). This TCR came from a woman of 80 years or more with active or convalescent COVID-19. The CDR3 sequence: CAWSSLAVSTDTQYF. The CDR3 coding sequence is TGTGCCTGGAGTAGTCTAGCAGTAAGCACAGATACGCAGTATTTT.